This TCR beta chain stems from a study of blood T cell repertoires in COVID-19. Cohorts were based on clinical histories the participants reported. The assay was immunoSEQ multiplex PCR, and TCRdb's table has in-frame clones only and misses some. The table lists 360,000 or so clones, roughly 90% of them singletons. The length of the CDR3 is 16 residues. V was pared by 5 bases and J by 0 bases, with 14 bases between. Germline CDR1 and CDR2: SGHRS and YFSETQ. Sample: PBMCs or T cells enriched from blood (not recorded which). This clonotype was obtained from a woman between 25 and 40 years old who had recovered from COVID-19. The V call is TRBV5-1, the J call TRBJ2-2; a possible D gene is TRBD2 (6 bases). The CDR3 is CASRGLTGANTGELFF. The CDR3 DNA follows: TGCGCCAGCAGGGGGTTGACGGGGGCGAACACCGGGGAGCTGTTTTTT. The full variable domain, its missing parts supplied by reference TRBV5-1 and TRBJ2-2, is KAGVTQTPRYLIKTRGQQVTLSCSPISGHRSVSWYQQTPGQGLQFLFEYFSETQRNKGNFPGRFSGRQFSNSRSEMNVSTLELGDSALYLCASRGLTGANTGELFFGEGSRLTVL.